This T cell receptor (beta chain) came from a study of T cells after yellow fever vaccination. Study observations and caveats: The secondary response showed a weaker magnitude and a faster peak, day 5 versus 15. Overlap between CD4 and CD8 compartments was detected for a small share of clonotypes.

This CDR3 spans 14 amino acids. The V end was cut by 1 base, the J end by 6 bases, with 12 bases between. Germline V gene sequence: CDR1 LGHNA, CDR2 YSLEER. This clonotype came up a few times. Its antigen is unknown. TCRdb passed the 5' RACE reads through MiXCR, listing each CDR3 protein once. The sample shows just under 600,000 distinct CDR3 sequences, roughly 13% of them seen only once. This chain links TRBV4-3 with TRBJ1-1, with D tentatively TRBD1 (6 bases). This specimen was PBMCs, taken on the day of the yellow fever booster vaccination. This receptor was taken from a man between 25 and 39 years old who received the YFV17D yellow fever vaccine. CDR3 in DNA: TGCGCCAGCAGCCAAGTAGCGGGGGCCGCTGAAGCTTTCTTT. This codes for CASSQVAGAAEAFF.